One sample yielded the 9 T cell receptor beta chains listed below, sequenced in a study of blood T cell repertoires in COVID-19. Measured with immunoSEQ multiplex PCR; TCRdb has only the in-frame clones, and not every one. The sample contains some 350,000 clones, more than 70% of which appear only once. Sequencing used peripheral blood. The receptors were gathered from a woman in her twenties or thirties with COVID-19, enrolled during active disease.

The chain couples TRBV11-2 to TRBJ1-4; possibly TRBD1 for D (5 bases). Trimming pared 8 bases from V and 0 bases from J, leaving 10 bases between. CDR1 is SGHAT and CDR2 is FQNNGV in the germline V gene. This CDR3 region has 14 residues. Written as DNA, the CDR3 is TGTGCCAGCCAAAGACAGTCAACTAATGAAAAACTGTTTTTT. It codes for CASQRQSTNEKLFF. The full variable domain, in which reference TRBV11-2 and TRBJ1-4 provide the parts outside the CDR3, is EAGVAQSPRYKIIEKRQSVAFWCNPISGHATLYWYQQILGQGPKLLIQFQNNGVVDDSQLPKDRFSAERLKGVDSTLKIQPAKLEDSAVYLCASQRQSTNEKLFFGSGTQLSVL.

This chain uses TRBV4-1 with TRBJ2-5; TRBD2 aligns across 7 bases. The length of the CDR3 is 17 residues. Germline trimming cut 1 base from V and 6 bases from J; bases unmatched to any gene: 14. In germline, CDR1 is MGHRA, CDR2 YSYEKL. The CDR3 DNA reads TGCGCCAGCAGCCAAGTACCCTTGAGGCAGGGAGGGAAGACCCAGTACTTC. Residues: CASSQVPLRQGGKTQYF.

V usage is TRBV12-3 or TRBV12-4 and J usage is TRBJ2-1; D not resolved. V lost 4 bases to trimming and J lost 5 bases, with 9 bases between them. The CDR3 contains 13 residues. CDR3 DNA: TGTGCCAGCAGTTCACCCACAGACAATGAGCAGTTCTTC. This translates into CASSSPTDNEQFF.

This clone was seen just once. The chain is built from TRBV9 and TRBJ1-2; tentative D call: TRBD1 (5 bases). The CDR3 is 14 amino acids. Germline V gene sequence: CDR1 SGDLS, CDR2 YYNGEE. V lost 3 bases to trimming and J lost 8 bases, with 17 bases between them. The CDR3 region has the DNA TGTGCCAGCAGCGGGGGGAGGGCCCGGGAGGGCTACACCTTC. Residues: CASSGGRAREGYTF. The variable domain in full, completed from reference TRBV9 and TRBJ1-2, reads DSGVTQTPKHLITATGQRVTLRCSPRSGDLSVYWYQQSLDQGLQFLIQYYNGEERAKGNILERFSAQQFPDLHSELNLSSLELGDSALYFCASSGGRAREGYTFGSGTRLTVV.

The chain couples TRBV28 to TRBJ1-6; 8 nucleotides match TRBD1. The CDR3 covers 17 residues. In germline, CDR1 is MDHEN, CDR2 SYDVKM. V was pared by 5 bases and J by 0 bases, with 6 bases of the junction left unmatched. The DNA of the CDR3 is TGTGCCAGCAGTACTACAGGGGGAAGCTCCTATAATTCACCCCTCCACTTT. Protein product: CASSTTGGSSYNSPLHF.

The rearrangement links TRBV19 to TRBJ1-1, with no clear D. The germline CDR1 and CDR2 sequences are LNHDA and SQIVND (reference sequence). The V gene lost 3 bases and the J gene lost 4 bases, with 9 bases spanning the gap. The length of the CDR3 is 13 residues. The DNA for the CDR3 is TGTGCCAGTAGTATGTCCAGCGGCACTGAAGCTTTCTTT. It yields the protein CASSMSSGTEAFF.

This clone was seen only once. The chain joins TRBV11-3 to TRBJ2-4, with TRBD1 identical over 8 bases. The germline V gene has CDR1 SGHNT and CDR2 YENEEA. The CDR3 is 14 residues long. Unmatched junction bases numbered 6, after V lost 5 bases and J lost 6 bases. The CDR3 nucleotides are TGTGCCAGCAGCGTAGGGGGGACAGGAAACATTCAGTACTTC. Its protein product is CASSVGGTGNIQYF.

The rearrangement uses TRBV6-1 and TRBJ2-5, with D possibly matching TRBD1 (5 bases). Looked up from germline, CDR1 is MNHNS and CDR2 is SASEGT. V lost 1 base and J 9 bases, leaving 15 bases between the germline ends. The CDR3 sequence is 14 residues long. CDR3 nucleotides: TGTGCCAGCAGTGAAGGGAATCAGGGAAGGGCCCAGTACTTC. Amino acid sequence: CASSEGNQGRAQYF.

The V gene is TRBV4-3, the J gene TRBJ1-5; no reliable D call. The germline gives CDR1 LGHNA, CDR2 YSLEER. This CDR3 region has 15 residues. V dropped 1 base and J dropped 0 bases, with 7 bases sitting between them. CDR3 bases: TGCGCCAGCAGCCAAGGGCAGAATAGCAATCAGCCCCAGCATTTT. Its translation: CASSQGQNSNQPQHF.